The 10 T cell receptor beta chains in this list originate from one sample, sequenced in a study of blood T cell repertoires in COVID-19. The table came from immunoSEQ multiplex PCR; TCRdb's copy has only in-frame clones and leaves some out. The sample consists of 270,000 or so clones, 90% of them appearing once. The sample consisted of peripheral blood. All receptors derive from a woman aged 60-75 years with COVID-19, enrolled during active disease.

A single count supports this clone. The rearrangement links TRBV18 to TRBJ2-5; 9 nucleotides align to TRBD1. Per germline, CDR1 KGHSH and CDR2 LQKENI. CDR3 size: 17 residues. Trimming cost V 8 bases and J 1 base; bases outside gene matches: 14. In DNA form, the CDR3 reads TGTGCCAGCCCCGGACAGGGGAGGGGACAATCCCAAGAGACCCAGTACTTC. This codes for CASPGQGRGQSQETQYF.

V usage is TRBV5-5 and J usage is TRBJ1-1; 9 bases are shared with TRBD1. After removal of 5 bases from V and 4 bases from J, the junction contained 6 bases not matched to a gene. Germline-derived CDR1 and CDR2 are SGHKS and YYEKEE (reference sequence). The CDR3 extends over 14 amino acids. CDR3: CASSDHRGPTEAFF. Written as DNA, the CDR3 is TGTGCCAGCAGTGACCACAGGGGGCCCACTGAAGCTTTCTTT.

V and J are TRBV6-2 or TRBV6-3 and TRBJ1-1; D is possibly TRBD1 (5 bases). This CDR3 has 14 amino acids. Trimming shortened V by 0 bases and J by 4 bases, and 9 bases separated the two germline ends. The germline V gene encodes CDR1 MNHEY and CDR2 SVGEGT. The CDR3 loop reads CASSYSTRATEAFF. The CDR3 region has the DNA TGTGCCAGCAGTTACTCGACCAGGGCCACTGAAGCTTTCTTT.

The gene calls are TRBV28 and TRBJ1-2; D possibly corresponds to TRBD1 (5 bases). Germline loops: CDR1 MDHEN, CDR2 SYDVKM. This CDR3 contains 12 residues. Trimming took off 7 bases at V and 4 bases at J, with 10 bases between the two ends. CDR3 bases: TGTGCCAGCAAAGACAGACCCTATGGCTACACCTTC. Translated, it gives CASKDRPYGYTF.

The chain links TRBV6-5 to TRBJ1-2; the D gene is possibly TRBD1 (6 bases). Germline V gene lookup returns CDR1 MNHEY and CDR2 SVGAGI. This CDR3 contains 15 residues. V lost 2 bases and J lost 7, with 17 bases in between. In DNA form, the CDR3 reads TGTGCCAGCAGTTACCTCGGGGACAAGTCTGGTGGCTACACCTTC. Translation gives CASSYLGDKSGGYTF.

The chain is built from TRBV7-9 and TRBJ1-1, with 10 bases aligning to TRBD1. Unmatched junction bases numbered 6, after V lost 6 bases and J lost 5 bases. The germline CDR1 and CDR2 sequences are SEHNR and FQNEAQ (reference sequence). There are 14 residues in the CDR3. CDR3: CASSTGTGETEAFF. CDR3 DNA: TGTGCCAGCAGTACCGGGACAGGGGAAACTGAAGCTTTCTTT.

The rearrangement joins TRBV7-9 to TRBJ1-1; the D is unclear. CDR3 length: 15 amino acids. CDR1 SEHNR and CDR2 FQNEAQ come from the germline V gene (reference sequence). The V gene lost 7 bases and the J gene lost 4 bases, with 19 bases spanning the gap. This chain's CDR3 is CASTLGSGSRTEAFF. DNA for the CDR3: TGTGCCAGCACCCTTGGGAGCGGGTCGCGCACTGAAGCTTTCTTT.

This clone came up once. The chain couples TRBV3-1 (or the pseudogene TRBV3-2) to TRBJ1-5; D possibly corresponds to TRBD1 (5 bases). From germline, CDR1 is LGHDT and CDR2 YNNKEL (reference sequence). The CDR3 sequence is 13 residues long. V lost 7 bases and J lost 3, with 10 bases in between. In DNA form, the CDR3 reads TGTGCCAGCACCGGGGGTTTCAATCAGCCCCAGCATTTT. It codes for CASTGGFNQPQHF.

The rearrangement joins TRBV4-2 to TRBJ1-3, with D tentatively TRBD1 (6 bases). Trimming cost V 1 base and J 1 base, with 11 bases left between them. CDR3 length equals 16 residues. CDR1 and CDR2 (germline): LGHNA, YNFKEQ. CDR3 sequence: CASSQVQGRSGNTIYF. DNA of the CDR3: TGTGCCAGCAGCCAAGTACAGGGCCGGTCTGGAAACACCATATATTTT.

The rearrangement joins TRBV6-4 to TRBJ1-4; 11 nucleotides match TRBD1. The CDR3 contains 15 residues. The J segment lost 8 bases and the V segment lost 4 bases, leaving 6 bases of the junction unmatched. Germline CDR1 reads MRHNA; CDR2 reads SNTAGT. The CDR3 coding sequence is TGTGCCAGCAGTGCCGGACAGGGGGCAGGGGAAAAACTGTTTTTT. This encodes CASSAGQGAGEKLFF.